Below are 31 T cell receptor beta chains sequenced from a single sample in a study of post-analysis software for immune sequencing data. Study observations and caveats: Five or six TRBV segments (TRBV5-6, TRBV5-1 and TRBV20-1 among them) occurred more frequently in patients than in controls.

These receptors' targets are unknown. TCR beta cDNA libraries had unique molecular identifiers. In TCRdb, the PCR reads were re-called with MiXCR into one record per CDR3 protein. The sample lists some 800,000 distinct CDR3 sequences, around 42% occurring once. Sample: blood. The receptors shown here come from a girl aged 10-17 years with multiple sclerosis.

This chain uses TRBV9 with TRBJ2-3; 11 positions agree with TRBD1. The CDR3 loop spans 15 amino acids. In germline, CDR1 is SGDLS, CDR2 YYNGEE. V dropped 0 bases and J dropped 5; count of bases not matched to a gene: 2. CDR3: CASSVDGTGGDTQYF. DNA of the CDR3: TGTGCCAGCAGCGTAGATGGGACAGGGGGAGATACGCAGTATTTT.

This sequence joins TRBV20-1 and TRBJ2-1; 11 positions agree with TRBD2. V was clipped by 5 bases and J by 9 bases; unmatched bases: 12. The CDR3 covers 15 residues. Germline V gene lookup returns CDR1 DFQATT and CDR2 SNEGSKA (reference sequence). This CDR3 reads CSAGGLAGGSREQFF. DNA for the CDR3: TGCAGTGCTGGAGGGCTAGCGGGAGGCTCGCGTGAGCAGTTCTTC.

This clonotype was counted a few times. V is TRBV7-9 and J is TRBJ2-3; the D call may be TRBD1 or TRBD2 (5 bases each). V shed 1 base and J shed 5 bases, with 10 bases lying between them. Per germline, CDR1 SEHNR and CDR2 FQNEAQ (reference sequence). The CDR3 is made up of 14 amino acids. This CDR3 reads CASSLVGAGDTQYF. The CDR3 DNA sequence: TGTGCCAGCAGCTTAGTTGGGGCGGGAGATACGCAGTATTTT.

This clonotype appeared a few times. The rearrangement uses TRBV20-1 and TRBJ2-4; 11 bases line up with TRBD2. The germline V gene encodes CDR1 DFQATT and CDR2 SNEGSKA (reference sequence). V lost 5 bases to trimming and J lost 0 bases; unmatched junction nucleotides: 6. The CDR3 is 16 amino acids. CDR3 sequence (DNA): TGCAGTGCTGCGGGACTAGCGGAACTAGCCAAAAACATTCAGTACTTC. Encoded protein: CSAAGLAELAKNIQYF.

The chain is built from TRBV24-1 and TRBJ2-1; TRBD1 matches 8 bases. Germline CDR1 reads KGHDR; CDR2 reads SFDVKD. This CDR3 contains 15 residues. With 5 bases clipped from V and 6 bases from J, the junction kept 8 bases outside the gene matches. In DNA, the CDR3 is TGTGCCACCAGTGGTCCGGGACAGGTAACCAATGAGCAGTTCTTC. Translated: CATSGPGQVTNEQFF.

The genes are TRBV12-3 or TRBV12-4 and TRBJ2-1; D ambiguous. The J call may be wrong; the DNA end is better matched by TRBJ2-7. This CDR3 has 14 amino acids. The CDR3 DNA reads TGTGCCAGCAGTTTAGACCTCGAGCGCTACGAGCAGTACTTC. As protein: CASSLDLERYEQYF.

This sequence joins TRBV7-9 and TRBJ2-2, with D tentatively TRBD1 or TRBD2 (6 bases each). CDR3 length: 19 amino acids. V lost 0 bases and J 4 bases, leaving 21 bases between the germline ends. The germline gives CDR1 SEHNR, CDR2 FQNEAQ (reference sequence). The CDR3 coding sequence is TGTGCCAGCAGCTTAGCGCGGGACAAGGACCGTCCAGGCACCGGGGAGCTGTTTTTT. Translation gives CASSLARDKDRPGTGELFF.

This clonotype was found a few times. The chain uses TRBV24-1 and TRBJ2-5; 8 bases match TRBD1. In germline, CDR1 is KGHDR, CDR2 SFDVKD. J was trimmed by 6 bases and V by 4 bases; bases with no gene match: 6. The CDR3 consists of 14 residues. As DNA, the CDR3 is TGTGCCACCAGTGACCCGACAGGGGATCAGACCCAGTACTTC. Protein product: CATSDPTGDQTQYF.

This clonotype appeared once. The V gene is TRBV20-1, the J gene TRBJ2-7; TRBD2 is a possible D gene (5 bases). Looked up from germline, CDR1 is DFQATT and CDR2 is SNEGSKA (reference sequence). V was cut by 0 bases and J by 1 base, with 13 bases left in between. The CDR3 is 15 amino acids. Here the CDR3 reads CSARDYTSSSYEQYF. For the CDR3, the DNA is TGCAGTGCTAGAGATTACACTAGTTCGTCCTACGAGCAGTACTTC.

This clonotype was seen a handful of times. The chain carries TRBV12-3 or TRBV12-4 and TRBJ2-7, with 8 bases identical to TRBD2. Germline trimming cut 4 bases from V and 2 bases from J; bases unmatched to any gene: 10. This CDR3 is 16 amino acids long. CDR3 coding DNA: TGTGCCAGCAGTTCAGATCTAGCGGGTCGACCCTACGAGCAGTACTTC. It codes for CASSSDLAGRPYEQYF.

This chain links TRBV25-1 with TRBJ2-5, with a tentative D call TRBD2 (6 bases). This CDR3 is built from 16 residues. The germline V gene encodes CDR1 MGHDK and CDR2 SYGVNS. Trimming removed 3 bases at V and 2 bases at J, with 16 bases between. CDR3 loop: CASSDFGLMGQETQYF. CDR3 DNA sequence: TGTGCCAGCAGTGATTTCGGACTAATGGGGCAAGAGACCCAGTACTTC. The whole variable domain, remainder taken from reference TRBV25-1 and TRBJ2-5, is EADIYQTPRYLVIGTGKKITLECSQTMGHDKMYWYQQDPGMELHLIHYSYGVNSTEKGDLSSESTVSRIRTEHFPLTLESARPSHTSQYLCASSDFGLMGQETQYFGPGTRLLVL.

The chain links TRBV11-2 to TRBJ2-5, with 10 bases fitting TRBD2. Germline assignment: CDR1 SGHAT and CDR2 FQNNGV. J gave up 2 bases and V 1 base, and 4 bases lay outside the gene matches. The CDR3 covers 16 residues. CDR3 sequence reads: CASSLGTSGVQETQYF. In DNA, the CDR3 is TGTGCCAGCAGCTTAGGGACTAGCGGAGTACAAGAGACCCAGTACTTC.

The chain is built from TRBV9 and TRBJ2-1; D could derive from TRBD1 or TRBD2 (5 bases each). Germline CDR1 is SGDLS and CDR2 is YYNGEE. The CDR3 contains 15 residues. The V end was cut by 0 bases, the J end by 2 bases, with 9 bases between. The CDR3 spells CASSVGGRPYNEQFF. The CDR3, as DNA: TGTGCCAGCAGCGTAGGGGGACGGCCCTACAATGAGCAGTTCTTC.

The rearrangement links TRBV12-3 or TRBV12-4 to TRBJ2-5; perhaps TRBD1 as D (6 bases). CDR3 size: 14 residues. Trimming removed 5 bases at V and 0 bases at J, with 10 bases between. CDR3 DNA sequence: TGTGCCAGCAGTGGAGACAGGCACCAAGAGACCCAGTACTTC. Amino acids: CASSGDRHQETQYF.

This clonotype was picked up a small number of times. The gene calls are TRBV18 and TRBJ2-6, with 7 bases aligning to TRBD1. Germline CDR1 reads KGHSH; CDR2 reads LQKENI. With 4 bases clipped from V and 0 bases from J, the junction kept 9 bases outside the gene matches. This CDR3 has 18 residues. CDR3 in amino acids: CASSQLGTDHSGANVLTF. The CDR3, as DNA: TGTGCCAGCTCACAATTGGGGACAGACCACTCTGGGGCCAACGTCCTGACTTTC.

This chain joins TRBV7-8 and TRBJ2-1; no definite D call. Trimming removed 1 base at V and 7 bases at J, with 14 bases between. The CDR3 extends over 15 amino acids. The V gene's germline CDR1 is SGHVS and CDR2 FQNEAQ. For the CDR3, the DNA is TGTGCCAGCAGCTTAGGGGTCACGGTTGGAAATGAGCAGTTCTTC. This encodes CASSLGVTVGNEQFF.

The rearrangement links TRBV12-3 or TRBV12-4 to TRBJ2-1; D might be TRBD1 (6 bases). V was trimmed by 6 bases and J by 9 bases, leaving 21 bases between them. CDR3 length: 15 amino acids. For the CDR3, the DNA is TGTGCCAGCAGACGGACAGAAGAAGGTCATGGTGAGCAGTTCTTC. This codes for CASRRTEEGHGEQFF.

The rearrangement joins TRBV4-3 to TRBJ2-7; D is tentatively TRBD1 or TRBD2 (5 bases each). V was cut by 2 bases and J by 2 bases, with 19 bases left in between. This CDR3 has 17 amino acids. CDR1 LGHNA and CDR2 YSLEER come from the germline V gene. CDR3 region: CASSQYGAGAAAYEQYF. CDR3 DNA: TGCGCCAGCAGCCAATATGGAGCTGGGGCAGCGGCCTACGAGCAGTACTTC.

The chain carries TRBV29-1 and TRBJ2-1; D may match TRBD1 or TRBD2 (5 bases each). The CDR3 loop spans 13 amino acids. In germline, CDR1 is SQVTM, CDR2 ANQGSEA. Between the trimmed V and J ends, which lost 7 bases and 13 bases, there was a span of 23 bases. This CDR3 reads CSAQRGAGETQFF. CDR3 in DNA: TGCAGCGCCCAGAGGGGCGCTGGGGAGACCCAGTTCTTC.

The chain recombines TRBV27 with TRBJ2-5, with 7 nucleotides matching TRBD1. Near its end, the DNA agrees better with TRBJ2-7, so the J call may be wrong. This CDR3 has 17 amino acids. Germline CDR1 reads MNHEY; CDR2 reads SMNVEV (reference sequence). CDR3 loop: CASSLVSVTGPTYEQYF. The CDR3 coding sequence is TGTGCCAGCAGTTTAGTATCCGTGACAGGGCCCACCTACGAGCAGTACTTC.

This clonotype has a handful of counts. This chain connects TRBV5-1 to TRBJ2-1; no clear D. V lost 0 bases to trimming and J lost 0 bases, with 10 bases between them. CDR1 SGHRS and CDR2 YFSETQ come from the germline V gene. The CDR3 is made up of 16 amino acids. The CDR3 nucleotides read TGCGCCAGCAGCTTGGGGAGTCTGAGCTCCTACAATGAGCAGTTCTTC. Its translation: CASSLGSLSSYNEQFF. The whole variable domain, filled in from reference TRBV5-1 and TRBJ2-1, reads KAGVTQTPRYLIKTRGQQVTLSCSPISGHRSVSWYQQTPGQGLQFLFEYFSETQRNKGNFPGRFSGRQFSNSRSEMNVSTLELGDSALYLCASSLGSLSSYNEQFFGPGTRLTVL.

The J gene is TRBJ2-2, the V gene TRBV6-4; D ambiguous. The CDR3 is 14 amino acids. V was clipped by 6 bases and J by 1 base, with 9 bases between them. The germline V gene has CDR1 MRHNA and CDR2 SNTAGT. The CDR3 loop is CASSEFGNTGELFF. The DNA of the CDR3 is TGTGCCAGCAGCGAATTTGGGAACACCGGGGAGCTGTTTTTT.

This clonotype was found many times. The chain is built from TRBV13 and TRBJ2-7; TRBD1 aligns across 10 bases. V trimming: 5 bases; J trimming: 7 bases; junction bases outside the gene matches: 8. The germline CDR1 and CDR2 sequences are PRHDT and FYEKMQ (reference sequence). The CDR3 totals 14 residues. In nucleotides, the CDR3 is TGTGCCAGCAGCACCCGACAGGGGGCTTGGGAGCAGTACTTC. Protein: CASSTRQGAWEQYF.

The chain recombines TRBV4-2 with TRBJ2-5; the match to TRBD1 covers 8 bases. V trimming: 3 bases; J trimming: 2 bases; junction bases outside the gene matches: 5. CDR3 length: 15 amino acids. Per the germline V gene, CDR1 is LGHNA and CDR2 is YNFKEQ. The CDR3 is CASSQDRETQETQYF. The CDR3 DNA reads TGTGCCAGCAGCCAGGACAGGGAGACACAAGAGACCCAGTACTTC.

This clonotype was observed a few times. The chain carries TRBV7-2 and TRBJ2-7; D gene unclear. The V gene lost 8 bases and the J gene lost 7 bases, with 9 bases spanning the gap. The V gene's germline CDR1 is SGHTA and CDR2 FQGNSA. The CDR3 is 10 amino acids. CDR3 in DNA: TGTGCCAGCGGGCATTATGAGCAGTACTTC. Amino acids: CASGHYEQYF.

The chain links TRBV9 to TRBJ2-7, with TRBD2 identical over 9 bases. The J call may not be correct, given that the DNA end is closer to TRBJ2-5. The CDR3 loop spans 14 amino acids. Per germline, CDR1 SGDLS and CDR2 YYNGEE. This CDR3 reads CASSGLGLAETQYF. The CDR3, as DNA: TGTGCCAGCAGCGGACTAGGACTAGCGGAGACCCAGTACTTC.

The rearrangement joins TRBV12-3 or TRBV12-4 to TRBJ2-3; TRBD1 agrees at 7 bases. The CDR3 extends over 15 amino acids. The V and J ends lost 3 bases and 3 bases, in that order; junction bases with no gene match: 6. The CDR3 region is CASSFGLQGTDTQYF. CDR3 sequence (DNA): TGTGCCAGCAGTTTCGGGTTACAGGGGACAGATACGCAGTATTTT.

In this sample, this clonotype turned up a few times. This chain's CDR3 is CASRRGLAGGHNEQFF. The CDR3 DNA is TGTGCCAGCAGGCGCGGACTAGCGGGAGGGCACAATGAGCAGTTCTTC. J is TRBJ2-1 and V is TRBV12-3 or TRBV12-4, with 15 nucleotides matching TRBD2. V lost 6 bases and J lost 5; bases outside the gene matches: 5. The CDR3 extends over 16 amino acids.

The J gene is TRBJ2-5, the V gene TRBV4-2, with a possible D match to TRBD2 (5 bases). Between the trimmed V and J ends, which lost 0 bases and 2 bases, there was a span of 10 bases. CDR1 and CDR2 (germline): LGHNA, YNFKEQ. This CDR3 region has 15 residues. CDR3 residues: CASSQDRSGQETQYF. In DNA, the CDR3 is TGTGCCAGCAGCCAAGATAGGAGCGGACAAGAGACCCAGTACTTC.

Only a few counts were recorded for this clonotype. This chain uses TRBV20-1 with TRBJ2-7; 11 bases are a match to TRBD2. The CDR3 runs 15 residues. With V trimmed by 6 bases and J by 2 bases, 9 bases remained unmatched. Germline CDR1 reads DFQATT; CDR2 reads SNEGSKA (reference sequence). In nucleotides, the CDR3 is TGCAGTGCATTACCCGGGACTAGCGGCCCCTACGAGCAGTACTTC. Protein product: CSALPGTSGPYEQYF.

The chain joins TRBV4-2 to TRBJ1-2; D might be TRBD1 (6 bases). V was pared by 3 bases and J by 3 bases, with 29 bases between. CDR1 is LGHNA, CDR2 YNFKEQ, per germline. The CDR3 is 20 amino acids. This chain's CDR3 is CASSQDSATGQPLWDYGYTF. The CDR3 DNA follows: TGTGCCAGCAGCCAGGACTCGGCGACAGGACAACCCTTGTGGGACTATGGCTACACCTTC.